These 17 T cell receptor beta chains were sequenced from one sample in a study of cytomegalovirus exposure and HLA in healthy donors. The PCR contained 60 Vbeta and 13 Jbeta primers. Method: immunoSEQ multiplex PCR; TCRdb's copy keeps in-frame clones and lacks some. The sample consists of tens of thousands of clones, around 72% of them appearing once. Sequenced: PBMCs. These receptors were taken from a woman aged 40 to 50 in good health and CMV-seropositive.

The CDR3 loop reads CASSRGGEAGELFF. CDR3 DNA sequence: TGTGCCAGCAGTCGGGGGGGGGAGGCCGGGGAGCTGTTTTTT. The genes are TRBV6-5 and TRBJ2-2; 8 bases align to TRBD2. After removal of 5 bases from V and 6 bases from J, the junction contained 5 bases not matched to a gene. This CDR3 spans 14 amino acids. Germline V gene lookup returns CDR1 MNHEY and CDR2 SVGAGI.

This clone was recorded once. This chain links TRBV10-2 with TRBJ2-7, with D tentatively TRBD1 (6 bases). The germline V gene encodes CDR1 WSHSY and CDR2 SAAADI. Trimming took off 7 bases at V and 6 bases at J, with 16 bases between the two ends. The CDR3 consists of 13 residues. The CDR3 spells CASTPDRYSEQYF. The DNA for the CDR3 is TGCGCCAGCACTCCCGACAGGTACTCCGAGCAGTACTTC.

CDR3 sequence (DNA): TGTGCCAGTAGTGTCGGGACTACCTCCACTTACGAGCAGTACTTC. Residues: CASSVGTTSTYEQYF. The V and J genes are TRBV19 and TRBJ2-7, with TRBD2 identical over 7 bases. This CDR3 region has 15 residues. With 5 bases clipped from V and 4 bases from J, the junction kept 11 bases outside the gene matches. Germline lookup yields CDR1 LNHDA and CDR2 SQIVND (reference sequence). The whole variable domain, remainder taken from reference TRBV19 and TRBJ2-7, is DGGITQSPKYLFRKEGQNVTLSCEQNLNHDAMYWYRQDPGQGLRLIYYSQIVNDFQKGDIAEGYSVSREKKESFPLTVTSAQKNPTAFYLCASSVGTTSTYEQYFGPGTRLTVT.

The V and J genes are TRBV29-1 and TRBJ2-2, with D perhaps TRBD1 (5 bases). Germline V lookup: CDR1 SQVTM, CDR2 ANQGSEA. The CDR3 spans 13 residues. V shed 4 bases and J shed 6 bases, with 12 bases lying between them. The CDR3 region is CSVAVRDPGELFF. The DNA of the CDR3 is TGCAGCGTTGCGGTCAGGGATCCCGGGGAGCTGTTTTTT.

The table lists this clone with a few counts. The V gene is TRBV28, the J gene TRBJ2-1; 13 nucleotides line up with TRBD2. Per germline, CDR1 MDHEN and CDR2 SYDVKM. This CDR3 is built from 15 residues. The J segment lost 9 bases and the V segment lost 7 bases, leaving 9 bases of the junction unmatched. The CDR3 sequence: CASTPTSGGLGEQFF. Written as DNA, the CDR3 is TGTGCCAGCACTCCGACTAGCGGGGGGCTAGGTGAGCAGTTCTTC.

This sequence joins TRBV19 and TRBJ2-7, with a weak D call TRBD2 (6 bases). Germline loops: CDR1 LNHDA, CDR2 SQIVND (reference sequence). V was clipped by 3 bases and J by 6 bases, with 21 bases between them. The CDR3 runs to 16 residues. CDR3 region: CASSIPGSLGTLEQYF. The DNA of the CDR3 is TGTGCCAGTAGTATCCCGGGCAGCCTGGGGACTCTCGAGCAGTACTTC.

The V call is TRBV9, the J call TRBJ1-5; no firm D call. The CDR3 totals 14 residues. Germline lookup yields CDR1 SGDLS and CDR2 YYNGEE. The V end lost 1 base, the J end lost 3 bases, and 8 bases lay between the germline ends. The CDR3 reads CASSVSGNNQPQHF. In DNA, the CDR3 is TGTGCCAGCAGCGTATCAGGCAACAATCAGCCCCAGCATTTT.

This chain connects TRBV7-2 to TRBJ2-1; 7 bases are a match to TRBD2. The CDR3 runs 14 residues. CDR1 and CDR2 (germline): SGHTA, FQGNSA. The trim removed 5 bases at V and 7 bases at J, leaving 8 bases unmatched. CDR3 nucleotides: TGTGCCAGCAGCCCCGGACTAGTGGGTAATGAGCAGTTCTTC. It specifies CASSPGLVGNEQFF.

V gene TRBV10-3 combines with J gene TRBJ2-6, with D unresolved. Trimming cost V 2 bases and J 0 bases, with 8 bases left between them. Germline values: CDR1 ENHRY, CDR2 SYGVKD. This CDR3 comprises 16 residues. The CDR3 coding sequence is TGTGCCATCAGTGAGGAGTTTCACTCTGGGGCCAACGTCCTGACTTTC. The encoded protein is CAISEEFHSGANVLTF.

CDR3 bases: TGTGCCAGCAGTGGGTACAGGGCTGGCACTGAAGCTTTCTTT. Amino acids: CASSGYRAGTEAFF. The gene calls are TRBV2 and TRBJ1-1, with D possibly being TRBD1 (6 bases). With 4 bases removed from V and 4 bases from J, the gap between germline ends came to 13 bases. The CDR3 consists of 14 residues. Germline CDR1 reads SNHLY; CDR2 reads FYNNEI.

The chain recombines TRBV14 with TRBJ2-6; D may be TRBD2 (5 bases). CDR3 length: 15 residues. V lost 4 bases to trimming and J lost 2 bases, with 9 bases between them. The germline gives CDR1 SGHDN, CDR2 FVKESK. CDR3 sequence: CASSLARAGANVLTF. The DNA of the CDR3 is TGTGCCAGCAGCCTGGCGAGGGCTGGGGCCAACGTCCTGACTTTC.

The chain joins TRBV11-3 to TRBJ2-7; a possible D gene is TRBD2 (6 bases). Germline CDR1 is SGHNT and CDR2 is YENEEA. The CDR3 is 15 amino acids. Trimming took off 0 bases at V and 4 bases at J, with 13 bases between the two ends. The CDR3 protein is CASSLDSTRQYEQYF. CDR3 coding DNA: TGTGCCAGCAGCTTAGATTCGACTAGACAATACGAGCAGTACTTC.

Here the CDR3 DNA reads TGTGCCTCGACTCCAGCCGAGGTGGGAAAACTGTTTTTT. Translation: CASTPAEVGKLFF. The chain couples TRBV10-3 to TRBJ1-4, with unresolved D. The germline V gene encodes CDR1 ENHRY and CDR2 SYGVKD. CDR3 size: 13 residues. V gave up 11 bases and J gave up 10 bases, with 20 bases separating them.

This chain joins TRBV25-1 and TRBJ2-7, with 7 bases matching TRBD1. The germline V gene has CDR1 MGHDK and CDR2 SYGVNS. This CDR3 comprises 11 residues. Losses at the gene ends were 3 bases for V and 9 bases for J; bases not matched to a gene: 2. In DNA, the CDR3 is TGTGCCAGCAGTGACAGGACAGGGCAGTACTTC. Protein sequence: CASSDRTGQYF.

V usage is TRBV5-1 and J usage is TRBJ2-7; 12 bases fit TRBD2. The CDR3 has 19 residues. The ends lost 3 bases at V and 2 bases at J; junction bases unmatched: 15. Germline CDR1 and CDR2: SGHRS and YFSETQ. The CDR3 here is CASSSVDSGLAGRPYEQYF. Here the CDR3 DNA reads TGCGCCAGCAGCTCGGTGGACAGCGGACTAGCGGGGCGCCCCTACGAGCAGTACTTC.

This chain links TRBV4-1 with TRBJ2-3; 9 nucleotides align to TRBD1. Germline lookup yields CDR1 MGHRA and CDR2 YSYEKL. There are 14 residues in the CDR3. Trimming at V came to 4 bases and at J to 4 bases, leaving 3 bases not matched to a gene. The CDR3 here is CASSLRDRADTQYF. In DNA, the CDR3 is TGCGCCAGCAGCCTCAGGGACAGGGCAGATACGCAGTATTTT.

The rearrangement joins TRBV7-9 to TRBJ2-3; 9 bases are shared with TRBD2. CDR1 SEHNR and CDR2 FQNEAQ come from the germline V gene (reference sequence). The CDR3 sequence is 14 residues long. The V segment lost 3 bases and the J segment 4 bases; nucleotides outside the gene matches: 2. CDR3 region: CASSFEREADTQYF. The CDR3 DNA follows: TGTGCCAGCAGCTTCGAGCGGGAGGCAGATACGCAGTATTTT.